What follows are 10 T cell receptor beta chains derived from one specimen sequenced in a study of metastatic and nonmetastatic thyroid tumors. Patients had received no treatment of any kind before thyroid surgery. TCRdb reprocessed the PCR reads via MiXCR. The table includes about 24,000 clones, around a fifth detected once. Material: blood. All receptors derive from a male donor with papillary thyroid cancer or a benign thyroid nodule (not recorded which). Some clones in this sample may be carry-over from other donors' samples.

This clone came up many times. This chain uses TRBV20-1 with TRBJ1-2; TRBD1 is a possible D gene (5 bases). This CDR3 has 13 residues. Germline V gene lookup returns CDR1 DFQATT and CDR2 SNEGSKA (reference sequence). Trimming took off 5 bases at V and 8 bases at J, with 18 bases between the two ends. CDR3 amino acids: CSAPGSFGTGYTF. The CDR3 region has the DNA TGCAGTGCTCCGGGATCTTTCGGGACGGGCTACACCTTC.

The rearrangement joins TRBV11-2 to TRBJ2-7; no definite D call. Trimming took off 0 bases at V and 4 bases at J, with 7 bases between the two ends. The germline V gene has CDR1 SGHAT and CDR2 FQNNGV. The CDR3 is made up of 13 amino acids. CDR3 nucleotides: TGTGCCAGCAGCTTAGAAGGTGAATACGAGCAGTACTTC. This encodes CASSLEGEYEQYF.

The DNA of the CDR3 is TGTGCCAGCAGCCCCGGGACAGGCCAAGAGACCCAGTACTTC. Translating gives CASSPGTGQETQYF. This chain connects TRBV6-1 to TRBJ2-5; 8 nucleotides align to TRBD1. With V trimmed by 6 bases and J by 1 base, 4 bases remained unmatched. The V gene's germline CDR1 is MNHNS and CDR2 SASEGT. The CDR3 covers 14 residues.

This clone was seen more than once but under ten times. The chain recombines TRBV10-3 with TRBJ1-6; tentatively, D is TRBD1 (6 bases). Trimming cost V 6 bases and J 0 bases, with 9 bases left between them. The CDR3 runs 15 residues. The germline V gene has CDR1 ENHRY and CDR2 SYGVKD. The CDR3 DNA sequence: TGTGCCATCAGGGACAGCAGCTCCTATAATTCACCCCTCCACTTT. This encodes CAIRDSSSYNSPLHF.

This clone was seen many times. The chain employs TRBV19 and TRBJ2-3; the D is unclear. In germline, CDR1 is LNHDA, CDR2 SQIVND (reference sequence). The CDR3 sequence is 14 residues long. The ends were cut back, 5 bases at V and 0 bases at J, with 9 bases in the middle. This CDR3 reads CASSLGQSTDTQYF. As DNA, the CDR3 is TGTGCCAGTAGTTTGGGCCAAAGCACAGATACGCAGTATTTT.

This clone has at least ten counts. The chain is built from TRBV27 and TRBJ2-7, with 9 bases identical to TRBD2. The trim removed 4 bases at V and 13 bases at J, leaving 17 bases unmatched. The germline V gene has CDR1 MNHEY and CDR2 SMNVEV (reference sequence). The CDR3 runs to 15 residues. In nucleotides, the CDR3 is TGTGCCAGCAGTTCCCGACTAGCGGAGACCCTACGTTTCTACTTC. Protein: CASSSRLAETLRFYF.

This clone occurred many times. This chain joins TRBV4-1 and TRBJ1-4; D is uncertain. Per germline, CDR1 MGHRA and CDR2 YSYEKL. This CDR3 spans 16 amino acids. V lost 6 bases, J lost 4 bases, and 18 bases lay in between. The chain's CDR3 is CASSPSRFGLNEKLFF. CDR3 in DNA: TGCGCCAGCAGTCCATCCCGTTTTGGACTTAATGAAAAACTGTTTTTT.

In its sample, this clone was seen many times. The V call is TRBV20-1, the J call TRBJ1-2; the D is unclear. Germline values: CDR1 DFQATT, CDR2 SNEGSKA (reference sequence). The CDR3 loop spans 16 amino acids. V lost 3 bases, J lost 1 base, and 18 bases lay in between. CDR3 sequence: CSARSRTLSFNYGYTF. DNA for the CDR3: TGCAGTGCTAGGAGCCGGACCCTTTCCTTTAACTATGGCTACACCTTC.

This clone has a handful of counts. V usage is TRBV6-1 and J usage is TRBJ2-7, with D possibly TRBD1 on 6 matching bases. CDR3 size: 13 residues. CDR1 MNHNS and CDR2 SASEGT come from the germline V gene. Trimming took 1 base from V and 6 from J, leaving 10 bases between them. The CDR3 DNA reads as TGTGCCAGCAGTGAAGGAGGACAGACCGAGCAGTACTTC. As protein: CASSEGGQTEQYF.

This chain joins TRBV7-2 and TRBJ2-7, with no clear D. The CDR3 has 13 amino acids. V was cut by 11 bases and J by 1 base, with 15 bases left in between. Germline V gene sequence: CDR1 SGHTA, CDR2 FQGNSA. The CDR3 spells CAGARDDSYEQYF. The CDR3 nucleotides are TGTGCCGGCGCCCGTGACGATTCCTACGAGCAGTACTTC.